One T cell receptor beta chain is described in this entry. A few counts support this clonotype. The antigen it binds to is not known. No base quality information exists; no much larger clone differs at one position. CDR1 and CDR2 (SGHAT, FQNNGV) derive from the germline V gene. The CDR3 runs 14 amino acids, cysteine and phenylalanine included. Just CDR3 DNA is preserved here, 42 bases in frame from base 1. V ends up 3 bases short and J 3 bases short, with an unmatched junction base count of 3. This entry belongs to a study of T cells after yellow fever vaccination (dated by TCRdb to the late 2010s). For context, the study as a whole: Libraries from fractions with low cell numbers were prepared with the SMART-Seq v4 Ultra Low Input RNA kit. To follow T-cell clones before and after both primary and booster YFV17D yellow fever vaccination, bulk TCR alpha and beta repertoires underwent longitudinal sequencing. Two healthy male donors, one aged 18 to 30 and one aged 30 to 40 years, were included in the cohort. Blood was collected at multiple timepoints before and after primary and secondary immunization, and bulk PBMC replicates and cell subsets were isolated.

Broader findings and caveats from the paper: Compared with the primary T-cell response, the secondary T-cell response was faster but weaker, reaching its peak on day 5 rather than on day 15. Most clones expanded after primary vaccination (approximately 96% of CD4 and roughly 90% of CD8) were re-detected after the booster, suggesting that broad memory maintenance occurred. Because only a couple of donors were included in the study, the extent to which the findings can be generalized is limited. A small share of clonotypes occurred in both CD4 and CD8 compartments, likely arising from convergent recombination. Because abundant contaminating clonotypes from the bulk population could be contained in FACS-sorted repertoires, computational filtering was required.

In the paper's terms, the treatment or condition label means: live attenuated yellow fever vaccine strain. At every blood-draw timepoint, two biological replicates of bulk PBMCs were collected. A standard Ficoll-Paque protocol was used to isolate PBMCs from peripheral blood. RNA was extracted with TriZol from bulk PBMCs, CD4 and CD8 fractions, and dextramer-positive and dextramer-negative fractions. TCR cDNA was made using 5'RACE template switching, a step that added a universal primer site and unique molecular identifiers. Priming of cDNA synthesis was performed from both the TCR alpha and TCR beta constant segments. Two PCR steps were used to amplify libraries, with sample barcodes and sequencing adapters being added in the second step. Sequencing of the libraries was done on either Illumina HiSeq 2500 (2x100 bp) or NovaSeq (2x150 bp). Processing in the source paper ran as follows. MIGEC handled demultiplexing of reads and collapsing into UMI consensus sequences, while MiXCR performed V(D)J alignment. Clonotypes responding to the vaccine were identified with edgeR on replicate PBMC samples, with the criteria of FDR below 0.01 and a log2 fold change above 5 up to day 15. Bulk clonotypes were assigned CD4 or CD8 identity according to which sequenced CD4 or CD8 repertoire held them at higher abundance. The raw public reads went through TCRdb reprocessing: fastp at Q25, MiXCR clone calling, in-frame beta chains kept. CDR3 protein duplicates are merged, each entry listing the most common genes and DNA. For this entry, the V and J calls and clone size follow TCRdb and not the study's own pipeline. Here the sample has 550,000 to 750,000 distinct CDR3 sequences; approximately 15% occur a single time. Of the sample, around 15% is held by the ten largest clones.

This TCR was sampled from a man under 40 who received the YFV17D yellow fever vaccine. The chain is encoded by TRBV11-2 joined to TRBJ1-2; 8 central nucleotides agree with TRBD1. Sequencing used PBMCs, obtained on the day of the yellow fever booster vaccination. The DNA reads TGTGCCAGCAGCTTCGGACAGGGAGACTATGGCTACACCTTC. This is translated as CASSFGQGDYGYTF.